This is a list of T cell receptor beta chains from one sample in a study of control samples from healthy donors and cancer patients. Some clones are missing from TCRdb's copy, which holds only in-frame ones; the method was immunoSEQ multiplex PCR. Of about 130,000 clones in the sample, over 85% are singletons; the top ten hold around 6.9%. Sequencing was performed on PBMCs. The receptors derive from a man aged 45 to 65 with head and neck cancer. Each CDR3 is given with its conserved first and last residue. D genes are given only for firm matches. Only some rows state a clone size, as once, few, many or a class for expanded clones.

TRBV6-4	.	TRBD2	TRBJ2-1	CASSDLTSGTVEQFF	TGTGCCAGCAGTGACTTAACTAGCGGGACCGTGGAGCAGTTCTTC
TRBV11-2	.	.	TRBJ2-3	CASSHTGDRTDTQYF	TGTGCCAGCAGTCATACGGGAGACCGCACAGATACGCAGTATTTT
TRBV28	.	TRBD1	TRBJ1-1	CASSSQGEADEAFF	TGTGCCAGCAGTTCCCAGGGGGAGGCGGATGAAGCTTTCTTT
TRBV13	.	.	TRBJ1-5	CASSFPNQPQHF	TGTGCCAGCAGCTTCCCAAATCAGCCCCAGCATTTT
TRBV24-1	.	.	TRBJ2-1	CATSDAGFYNEQFF	TGTGCCACCAGTGATGCCGGATTCTACAATGAGCAGTTCTTC
TRBV18	.	TRBD2	TRBJ2-1	CASSSGTSGYNEQFF	TGTGCCAGCTCATCCGGGACTAGCGGTTACAATGAGCAGTTCTTC
TRBV11-3	.	TRBD1	TRBJ2-1	CASSSEGQGYNEQFF	TGTGCCAGCAGCTCCGAGGGACAGGGTTACAATGAGCAGTTCTTC
TRBV2	.	.	TRBJ2-3	CASSERRLSTDTQYF	TGTGCCAGCAGTGAGAGACGGCTCAGCACAGATACGCAGTATTTT
TRBV7-9	.	TRBD1	TRBJ2-1	CASSLGTGTGRQFF	TGTGCCAGCAGCTTAGGGACAGGGACGGGACGCCAGTTCTTC
TRBV10-1	.	TRBD1	TRBJ2-3	CASSDTGGTDTQYF	TGCGCCAGCAGTGATACAGGGGGAACAGATACGCAGTATTTT
TRBV11-2	.	TRBD2	TRBJ2-1	CASSPSGANEQFF	TGTGCCAGCAGCCCTAGCGGAGCCAATGAGCAGTTCTTC
TRBV6-1	.	.	TRBJ2-2	CASSEVGRVLNTGELFF	TGTGCCAGCAGTGAAGTTGGCAGGGTATTGAACACCGGGGAGCTGTTTTTT
TRBV3-1/TRBV3-2	.	TRBD2	TRBJ2-3	CASSPGLAGARDTQYF	TGTGCCAGCAGCCCGGGACTAGCGGGGGCCCGGGATACGCAGTATTTT
TRBV5-1	.	.	TRBJ2-3	CASSLDGRSTDTQYF	TGCGCCAGCAGCTTGGATGGGAGAAGCACAGATACGCAGTATTTT
TRBV5-1	.	.	TRBJ1-1	CASSTPQGRNTEAFF	TGCGCCAGCAGCACCCCACAGGGAAGGAACACTGAAGCTTTCTTT
TRBV29-1	.	.	TRBJ2-5	CSVDRGFAETQYF	TGCAGCGTTGATAGGGGTTTTGCAGAGACCCAGTACTTC
TRBV11-2	.	.	TRBJ2-3	CASSLRGTNLNSDTQYF	TGTGCCAGCAGTTTAAGGGGGACTAATCTCAACTCAGATACGCAGTATTTT
TRBV7-9	.	.	TRBJ1-5	CASSPEGGLNQPQHF	TGTGCCAGCAGTCCTGAGGGGGGCCTCAATCAGCCCCAGCATTTT
TRBV5-1	.	.	TRBJ1-4	CASSSQGRDEKLFF	TGCGCCAGCAGCTCCCAAGGGAGGGATGAAAAACTGTTTTTT
TRBV30	few	TRBD2	TRBJ2-3	CAWSVLSGGTTDTQYF	TGTGCCTGGAGTGTACTAAGCGGGGGGACCACAGATACGCAGTATTTT
TRBV6-5	.	TRBD1	TRBJ1-1	CASSYGTGGGNTEAFF	TGTGCCAGCAGTTACGGTACAGGGGGAGGGAACACTGAAGCTTTCTTT
TRBV19	.	.	TRBJ2-1	CASLSPNYNEQFF	TGTGCCAGCCTCAGCCCCAACTACAATGAGCAGTTCTTC
TRBV12-3/TRBV12-4	.	.	TRBJ1-1	CASRDYTEAFF	TGTGCCAGCAGGGATTACACTGAAGCTTTCTTT
TRBV9	.	.	TRBJ2-6	CASSVVFEPGSGANVLTF	TGTGCCAGCAGCGTAGTGTTTGAGCCAGGGTCTGGGGCCAACGTCCTGACTTTC
TRBV24-1	once	TRBD2	TRBJ2-3	CATRASGSTDTQYF	TGTGCCACCCGGGCTAGCGGGAGTACAGATACGCAGTATTTT
TRBV11-3	.	.	TRBJ2-7	CASSLGNQGEQYF	TGTGCCAGCAGCTTAGGAAACCAGGGCGAGCAGTACTTC
TRBV18	.	.	TRBJ2-3	CASSPPSRGGSTDTQYF	TGTGCCAGCTCACCACCGAGTAGGGGAGGTAGTACAGATACGCAGTATTTT
TRBV28	.	.	TRBJ1-2	CASSGLSGYTF	TGTGCCAGCAGTGGGCTATCTGGCTACACCTTC
TRBV28	.	.	TRBJ2-2	CASSLPLPPMPGTGELFF	TGTGCCAGCAGTTTACCCTTACCCCCCATGCCGGGCACCGGGGAGCTGTTTTTT
TRBV19	.	.	TRBJ2-5	CASSRPPQETQYF	TGTGCCAGTAGTAGACCACCTCAAGAGACCCAGTACTTC
TRBV5-1	.	.	TRBJ2-6	CASSLEAYSGANVLTF	TGCGCCAGCAGCTTGGAGGCGTACTCTGGGGCCAACGTCCTGACTTTC
TRBV7-2	.	TRBD2	TRBJ2-2	CASSLGLGLPGELFF	TGTGCCAGCAGCCTAGGACTAGGCTTACCCGGGGAGCTGTTTTTT
TRBV29-1	.	.	TRBJ1-5	CSVVPRSGQPQHF	TGCAGCGTTGTCCCCAGGAGCGGTCAGCCCCAGCATTTT
TRBV9	once	.	TRBJ1-1	CASSQQADTEAFF	TGTGCCAGCAGCCAGCAGGCGGACACTGAAGCTTTCTTT
TRBV10-1	few	TRBD1	TRBJ2-7	CASSRRDSPYEQYF	TGCGCCAGCAGTCGCCGGGACAGTCCCTACGAGCAGTACTTC
TRBV19	.	.	TRBJ1-5	CASKTYPGSNQPQHF	TGTGCCAGTAAAACATACCCGGGGAGCAATCAGCCCCAGCATTTT
TRBV7-9	.	TRBD1	TRBJ1-4	CASSPGTVEKLFF	TGTGCCAGCAGCCCGGGGACAGTAGAAAAACTGTTTTTT
TRBV5-5	.	.	TRBJ1-1	CASSHTTGTTNTEAFF	TGTGCCAGCAGCCACACCACCGGGACAACGAACACTGAAGCTTTCTTT
TRBV6-2/TRBV6-3	.	TRBD1	TRBJ2-5	CASSARTGGRQETQYF	TGTGCCAGCAGTGCCAGGACAGGGGGCCGCCAAGAGACCCAGTACTTC
TRBV5-4	.	TRBD1	TRBJ2-1	CASTTAVGGAGYNEQFF	TGTGCCAGCACCACGGCGGTAGGGGGCGCCGGTTACAATGAGCAGTTCTTC
TRBV11-2	.	TRBD1	TRBJ1-4	CASSSGTGRTNEKLFF	TGTGCCAGCAGTTCCGGGACAGGGCGAACTAATGAAAAACTGTTTTTT
TRBV18	.	TRBD2	TRBJ2-3	CASSPGGLAADTQYF	TGTGCCAGCTCACCAGGGGGACTAGCGGCAGATACGCAGTATTTT
TRBV3-1/TRBV3-2	once	TRBD2	TRBJ2-3	CASSQGTLAGGTDTQYF	TGTGCCAGCAGCCAAGGGACTCTAGCGGGGGGCACAGATACGCAGTATTTT
TRBV5-1	.	.	TRBJ1-6	CASSSASYNSPLHF	TGCGCCAGCAGCTCGGCCTCCTATAATTCACCCCTCCACTTT
TRBV2	.	TRBD1	TRBJ2-1	CASRATGGAYNEQFF	TGTGCCAGCAGGGCAACAGGGGGCGCCTACAATGAGCAGTTCTTC
TRBV28	.	.	TRBJ1-6	CASSLAENSPLHF	TGTGCCAGCAGTTTGGCCGAAAATTCACCCCTCCACTTT
TRBV6-5	once	TRBD1	TRBJ2-2	CASRRTGETGELFF	TGTGCCAGCAGACGGACAGGAGAAACCGGGGAGCTGTTTTTT
TRBV3-1/TRBV3-2	.	.	TRBJ2-7	CASSQFPTGVYEQYF	TGTGCCAGCAGCCAGTTCCCGACAGGAGTCTACGAGCAGTACTTC
TRBV11-3	.	.	TRBJ2-7	CASSLAGDEQYF	TGTGCCAGCAGCTTAGCTGGTGACGAGCAGTACTTC
TRBV19	.	.	TRBJ2-7	CASSIWLLGPQRSYEQYF	TGTGCCAGTAGTATATGGTTGTTGGGGCCCCAGAGGTCCTACGAGCAGTACTTC
TRBV5-1	once	TRBD2	TRBJ2-1	CASSLNSGTYNEQFF	TGCGCCAGCAGCTTAAATAGCGGGACCTACAATGAGCAGTTCTTC
TRBV27	.	TRBD1	TRBJ1-2	CASRGDGTGGFRDRGYTF	TGTGCCAGCAGGGGTGACGGGACAGGGGGCTTCAGAGATCGAGGCTACACCTTC
TRBV5-8	.	.	TRBJ1-5	CASSLYSYNQPQHF	TGTGCCAGCAGCTTGTACAGTTACAATCAGCCCCAGCATTTT
TRBV18	once	.	TRBJ1-3	CASSLRQSSGNTIYF	TGTGCCAGCTCACTCAGACAGAGCTCTGGAAACACCATATATTTT
TRBV29-1	.	.	TRBJ1-1	CSVIAGTDGPEAFF	TGCAGCGTTATAGCCGGGACTGACGGACCTGAAGCTTTCTTT
TRBV11-2	.	TRBD1	TRBJ2-5	CASSLSTGIEETQYF	TGTGCCAGCAGCTTATCGACAGGGATTGAGGAGACCCAGTACTTC
TRBV14	.	.	TRBJ2-7	CASSPGGYVYF	TGTGCCAGCAGCCCCGGTGGTTATGTGTACTTC